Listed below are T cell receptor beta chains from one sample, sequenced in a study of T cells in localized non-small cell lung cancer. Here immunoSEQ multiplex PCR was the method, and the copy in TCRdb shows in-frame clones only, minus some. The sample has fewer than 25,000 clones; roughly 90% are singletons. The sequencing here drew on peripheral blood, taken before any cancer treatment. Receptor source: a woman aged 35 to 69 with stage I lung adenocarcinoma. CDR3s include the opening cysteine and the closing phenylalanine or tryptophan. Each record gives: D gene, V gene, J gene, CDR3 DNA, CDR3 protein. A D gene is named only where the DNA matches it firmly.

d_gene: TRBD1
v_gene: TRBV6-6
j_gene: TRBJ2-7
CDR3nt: TGTGCCAGCAGTTTTACCGGGACAGAGAACTACGAGCAGTACTTC
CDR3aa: CASSFTGTENYEQYF

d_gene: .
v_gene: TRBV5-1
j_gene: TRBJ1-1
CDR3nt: TGCGCCAGCAGCTTGGCGGGGCTCCTAAGAAATACTGAAGCTTTCTTT
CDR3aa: CASSLAGLLRNTEAFF

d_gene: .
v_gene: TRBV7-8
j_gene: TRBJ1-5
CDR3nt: TGTGCCAGCAGCGTGGGACGGGGGGCCCAGCCCCAGCATTTT
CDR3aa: CASSVGRGAQPQHF

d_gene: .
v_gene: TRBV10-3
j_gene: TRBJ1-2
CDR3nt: TGTGCCATCAGTGGTTCCGGGGGGGACTATGGCTACACCTTC
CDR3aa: CAISGSGGDYGYTF

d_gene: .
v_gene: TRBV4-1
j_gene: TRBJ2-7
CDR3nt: TGCGCCAGCAGCCGCGGACAGAACTACGAGCAGTACTTC
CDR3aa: CASSRGQNYEQYF

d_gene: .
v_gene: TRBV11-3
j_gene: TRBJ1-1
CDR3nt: TGTGCCAGCAGCTTAGATCGATGGGGGAGGAAGAACACTGAAGCTTTCTTT
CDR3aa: CASSLDRWGRKNTEAFF

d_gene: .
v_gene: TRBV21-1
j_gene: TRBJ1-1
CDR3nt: TGTGCCAGCAGGAACCCTTCGACAGGGGTCGGGAACACTGAAGCTTTCTTT
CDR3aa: CASRNPSTGVGNTEAFF

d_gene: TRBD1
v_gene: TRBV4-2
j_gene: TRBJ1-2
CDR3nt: TGTGCCAGCAGCCAAGAAAGAGGGACAGGGTATGGCTACACCTTC
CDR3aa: CASSQERGTGYGYTF

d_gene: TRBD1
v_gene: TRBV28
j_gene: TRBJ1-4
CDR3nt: TGTGCCAGCAGTGCCCCCAGGGGGCAAACTGAAAAACTGTTTTTT
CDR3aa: CASSAPRGQTEKLFF

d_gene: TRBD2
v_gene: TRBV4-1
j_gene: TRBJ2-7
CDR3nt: TGCGCCAGCAGCCAAGGGGTCCTGCGGGGGAGCTCCTACGAGCAGTACTTC
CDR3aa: CASSQGVLRGSSYEQYF

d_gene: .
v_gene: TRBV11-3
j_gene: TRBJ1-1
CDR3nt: TGTGCCAGCAGCTTAAGGCAGGACACTGAAGCTTTCTTT
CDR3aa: CASSLRQDTEAFF

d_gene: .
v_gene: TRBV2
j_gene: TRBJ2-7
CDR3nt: TGTGCCAGCAACTCACAGGGAAGTTTTAGCGAGCAGTACTTC
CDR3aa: CASNSQGSFSEQYF

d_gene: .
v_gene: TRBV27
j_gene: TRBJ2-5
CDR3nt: TGTGCCAGCAGTCCCGGGACAACAGGGCTGGAGACCCAGTACTTC
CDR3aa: CASSPGTTGLETQYF

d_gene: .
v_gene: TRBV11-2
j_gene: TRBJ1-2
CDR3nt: TGTGCCAGCAGCTTATTTCGGCAGGGAGGCTACACCTTC
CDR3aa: CASSLFRQGGYTF